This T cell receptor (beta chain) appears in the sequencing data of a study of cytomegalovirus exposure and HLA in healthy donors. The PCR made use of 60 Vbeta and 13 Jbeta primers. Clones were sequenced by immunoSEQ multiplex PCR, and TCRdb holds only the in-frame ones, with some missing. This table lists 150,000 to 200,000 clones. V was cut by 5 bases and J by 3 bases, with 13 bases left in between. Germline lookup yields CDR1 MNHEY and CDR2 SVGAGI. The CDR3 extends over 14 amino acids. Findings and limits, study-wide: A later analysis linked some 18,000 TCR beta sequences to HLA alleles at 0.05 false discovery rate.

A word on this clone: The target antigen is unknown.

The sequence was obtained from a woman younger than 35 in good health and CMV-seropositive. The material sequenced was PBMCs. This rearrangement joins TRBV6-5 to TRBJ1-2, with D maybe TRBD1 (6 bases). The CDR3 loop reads CASSLNEGDYGYTF. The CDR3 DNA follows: TGTGCCAGCAGTCTGAATGAGGGGGACTATGGCTACACCTTC.